The 27 T cell receptor beta chains below were found in one sample sequenced in a study of early T cells in non-severe SARS-CoV-2 infection. In TCRdb, the 5' RACE reads were re-called with MiXCR into one record per CDR3 protein. The sample lists around 82,000 distinct CDR3 sequences, approximately 10% seen once, with approximately 4.5% in the top ten. The sequencing sample was made of whole blood. Receptor source: an adult who was a healthcare worker with PCR-confirmed SARS-CoV-2 infection or an uninfected control (not recorded which).

This clonotype was seen at least ten times. This chain joins TRBV12-3 or TRBV12-4 and TRBJ2-7, with D maybe TRBD2 (5 bases). CDR3 length: 15 residues. V gave up 5 bases and J gave up 0 bases, with 14 bases separating them. In DNA, the CDR3 is TGTGCCAGCAGTCCACTAGGGTATAACTCCTACGAGCAGTACTTC. It yields the protein CASSPLGYNSYEQYF.

This clonotype was observed a handful of times. V gene TRBV7-9 combines with J gene TRBJ2-7, with a weak D call TRBD1 (6 bases). The CDR3 is 14 amino acids. CDR1 and CDR2 from the germline V gene are SEHNR and FQNEAQ (reference sequence). The ends were cut back, 7 bases at V and 1 base at J, with 14 bases in the middle. The CDR3 DNA is TGTGCCAGCACCCCCCCGGACAGATCCTACGAGCAGTACTTC. The encoded protein is CASTPPDRSYEQYF.

This clonotype was detected only a few times. This chain joins TRBV18 and TRBJ2-7; TRBD1 matches 10 bases. The germline CDR1 and CDR2 sequences are KGHSH and LQKENI. V dropped 1 base and J dropped 1; count of bases not matched to a gene: 10. CDR3 size: 18 residues. The CDR3 here is CASSPQGQGLYPSYEQYF. CDR3 coding DNA: TGTGCCAGCTCACCACAGGGACAGGGGCTTTACCCTTCCTACGAGCAGTACTTC.

Concerning this clonotype itself: A clone one base away is much larger, so this may be a read error. V usage is TRBV6-5 and J usage is TRBJ2-2, with 11 nucleotides matching TRBD2. The CDR3 runs to 16 residues. Germline CDR1 MNHEY, CDR2 SVGAGI. DNA of the CDR3: TGTGCCAGCAGTCTTACTAGCGGGGGACTCACCGGGAAGCTGTTTTTT. This gives the protein CASSLTSGGLTGKLFF.

This clonotype came up many times. This chain uses TRBV2 with TRBJ2-1; a weak D match, TRBD2 (6 bases). Deletions cut 3 bases from V and 0 bases from J, with 9 bases between. CDR1 and CDR2 from the germline V gene are SNHLY and FYNNEI. The CDR3 sequence is 15 residues long. The CDR3 here is CASSEGGDSYNEQFF. The CDR3 DNA reads TGTGCCAGCAGTGAGGGCGGGGACTCCTACAATGAGCAGTTCTTC.

This clonotype appeared many times. J is TRBJ1-2 and V is TRBV29-1, with 9 bases identical to TRBD1. CDR3 length: 13 residues. The V and J ends lost 4 bases and 11 bases, in that order; junction bases with no gene match: 11. CDR1 and CDR2 from the germline V gene are SQVTM and ANQGSEA. DNA for the CDR3: TGCAGCGTTGGCCGGGACAGGGTCGACTCTTACACCTTC. It encodes CSVGRDRVDSYTF.

The V call is TRBV5-1, the J call TRBJ2-1; D call uncertain. CDR1 SGHRS and CDR2 YFSETQ come from the germline V gene. V lost 0 bases and J lost 5, with 6 bases in between. The CDR3 loop spans 13 amino acids. CDR3 in DNA: TGCGCCAGCAGCTTGGGGTCGAACAATGAGCAGTTCTTC. The encoded protein is CASSLGSNNEQFF. Based on the CDR3 plus reference TRBV5-1 and TRBJ2-1, the full variable domain is KAGVTQTPRYLIKTRGQQVTLSCSPISGHRSVSWYQQTPGQGLQFLFEYFSETQRNKGNFPGRFSGRQFSNSRSEMNVSTLELGDSALYLCASSLGSNNEQFFGPGTRLTVL.

In this sample, this clonotype turned up many times. The V gene is TRBV10-1, the J gene TRBJ1-6; D might be TRBD1 (5 bases). The germline CDR1 and CDR2 sequences are WNHNN and SYGVQD (reference sequence). Trimming shortened V by 8 bases and J by 9 bases, and 17 bases separated the two germline ends. The CDR3 consists of 14 residues. CDR3 nucleotide sequence: TGCGCCAGCCCTAAGGCCGGGGGTTGTTCACCCCTCCACTTT. It translates to CASPKAGGCSPLHF.

This clonotype has ten or more counts. This chain connects TRBV11-3 to TRBJ2-5, with 8 bases matching TRBD1. The CDR3 has 15 amino acids. Trimming took 1 base from V and 2 from J; bases not matched to a gene: 3. Germline V CDR1 and CDR2: SGHNT, YENEEA. In DNA, the CDR3 is TGTGCCAGCAGCTTAGGCGGGACAGGTCAAGAGACCCAGTACTTC. Translated, it gives CASSLGGTGQETQYF. Combining the CDR3 with reference TRBV11-3 and TRBJ2-5 gives the whole variable domain EAGVVQSPRYKIIEKKQPVAFWCNPISGHNTLYWYLQNLGQGPELLIRYENEEAVDDSQLPKDRFSAERLKGVDSTLKIQPAELGDSAVYLCASSLGGTGQETQYFGPGTRLLVL.

A word on this clonotype: One base away lies a much larger clone, so this may be a sequencing read error. The rearrangement links TRBV7-9 to TRBJ2-1; D not certain. Germline-derived CDR1 and CDR2 are SEHNR and FQNEAQ (reference sequence). The CDR3 runs 15 residues. The CDR3 sequence: CASSSDGSSYNEQIF. CDR3 sequence (DNA): TGTGCCAGCAGCTCAGACGGCAGCTCCTACAATGAGCAGATCTTC.

The chain joins TRBV5-1 to TRBJ2-5, with TRBD1 matching 12 bases. Trimming cost V 4 bases and J 4 bases; bases outside gene matches: 2. The CDR3 extends over 14 amino acids. Per germline, CDR1 SGHRS and CDR2 YFSETQ. In DNA, the CDR3 is TGCGCCAGCAGCCGGGACAGGGGGCGAGAGACCCAGTACTTC. It codes for CASSRDRGRETQYF.

The CDR3 reads CASSLAGGPEAFF. The CDR3, as DNA: TGTGCCAGCAGCTTAGCGGGGGGACCTGAAGCTTTCTTT. V gene TRBV7-9 combines with J gene TRBJ1-1; tentatively, D is TRBD1 (5 bases). This CDR3 has 13 residues. The V end lost 0 bases, the J end lost 6 bases, and 8 bases lay between the germline ends. Germline V gives CDR1 SEHNR, CDR2 FQNEAQ (reference sequence).

The V call is TRBV7-2, the J call TRBJ1-1; perhaps TRBD1 as D (5 bases). Trimming pared 2 bases from V and 4 bases from J, leaving 17 bases between. Germline loops: CDR1 SGHTA, CDR2 FQGNSA. CDR3 size: 16 residues. CDR3 protein: CASSLSSAGIFTEAFF. The DNA of the CDR3 is TGTGCCAGCAGCTTATCCTCTGCAGGGATCTTCACTGAAGCTTTCTTT.

This clonotype has more than one count but fewer than ten. The genes are TRBV19 and TRBJ1-2; possible D gene TRBD1, 6 bases. V was cut by 4 bases and J by 3 bases, with 12 bases left in between. The CDR3 totals 14 residues. Germline CDR1 is LNHDA and CDR2 is SQIVND (reference sequence). The DNA for the CDR3 is TGTGCCAGTAGTACTTCCGGGACACACTATGGCTACACCTTC. It is translated as CASSTSGTHYGYTF.

The chain is built from TRBV6-5 and TRBJ2-1; D tentatively fits TRBD1 or TRBD2 (5 bases each). V was clipped by 4 bases and J by 3 bases, with 13 bases between them. The germline V gene encodes CDR1 MNHEY and CDR2 SVGAGI. The length of the CDR3 is 15 residues. The CDR3 spells CASSSGTADYNEQFF. DNA of the CDR3: TGTGCCAGCAGTTCCGGGACGGCGGACTACAATGAGCAGTTCTTC.

This clonotype was seen a handful of times. The chain is built from TRBV5-5 and TRBJ1-3; D gene ambiguous. Germline values: CDR1 SGHKS, CDR2 YYEKEE (reference sequence). V was shortened by 4 bases and J by 3 bases, with 11 bases between the two germline ends. The CDR3 is made up of 14 amino acids. Written as DNA, the CDR3 is TGTGCCAGCAGCCCCGGTGGCCTTGGAAACACCATATATTTT. The encoded protein is CASSPGGLGNTIYF.

Ten or more counts support this clonotype. The chain links TRBV4-3 to TRBJ1-2; D is possibly TRBD1 (6 bases). The CDR3 has 13 amino acids. CDR1 is LGHNA, CDR2 YSLEER, per germline. V lost 4 bases, J lost 4 bases, and 10 bases lay in between. For the CDR3, the DNA is TGCGCCAGCAGCCCCCTAGGGGGCTATGGCTACACCTTC. Translating gives CASSPLGGYGYTF.

This clonotype appeared a few times. This rearrangement joins TRBV11-3 to TRBJ2-3, with 8 positions matching TRBD1. Germline CDR1 is SGHNT and CDR2 is YENEEA. The length of the CDR3 is 14 residues. V was clipped by 4 bases and J by 0 bases; unmatched bases: 0. Written as DNA, the CDR3 is TGTGCCAGCAGCTCAGGGGGCAGCACAGATACGCAGTATTTT. Protein sequence: CASSSGGSTDTQYF.

Ten or more counts support this clonotype. The V call is TRBV20-1, the J call TRBJ2-5, with 8 bases fitting TRBD2. Germline V gives CDR1 DFQATT, CDR2 SNEGSKA (reference sequence). V shed 6 bases, J shed 7 bases, and the junction held 13 bases outside the gene matches. The CDR3 length is 14 residues. CDR3 DNA: TGCAGTGCGCACGCGGGGGGAGGGACGAGGACCCAGTACTTC. Translation gives CSAHAGGGTRTQYF.

The sample holds a few counts of this clonotype. The CDR3 DNA reads TGTGCCAGCAGCTTAGGAGTCTCGGACAGGGGATCCGACTATGGCTACACCTTC. This encodes CASSLGVSDRGSDYGYTF. The chain links TRBV7-2 to TRBJ1-2, with 9 bases aligning to TRBD1. Trimming took 1 base from V and 3 from J; bases not matched to a gene: 12. This CDR3 has 18 amino acids. From germline, CDR1 is SGHTA and CDR2 FQGNSA.

This clonotype was counted at least ten times. The J gene is TRBJ2-2, the V gene TRBV29-1; the D gene is possibly TRBD1 (5 bases). The CDR3 has 14 amino acids. Germline V gene data show CDR1 as SQVTM and CDR2 as ANQGSEA. V lost 7 bases, J lost 1 base, and 13 bases lay in between. Written as DNA, the CDR3 is TGCAGCGCCCTCGTAACAGGGAACACCGGGGAGCTGTTTTTT. Its protein is CSALVTGNTGELFF.

This clonotype occurred many times. The CDR3 here is CSVGNPTGNEQFF. CDR3 bases: TGCAGCGTTGGGAATCCCACGGGCAATGAGCAGTTCTTC. This chain links TRBV29-1 with TRBJ2-1; unclear D gene. V lost 4 bases to trimming and J lost 6 bases, with 13 bases between them. Germline V lookup: CDR1 SQVTM, CDR2 ANQGSEA. This CDR3 contains 13 residues.

This sequence joins TRBV11-3 and TRBJ2-2; 9 bases agree with TRBD1. The CDR3 covers 14 residues. The V and J ends lost 5 bases and 5 bases, in that order; junction bases with no gene match: 3. The V gene's germline CDR1 is SGHNT and CDR2 YENEEA. The CDR3 loop is CASSVQGATGELFF. The CDR3 DNA is TGTGCCAGCAGCGTACAGGGGGCAACCGGGGAGCTGTTTTTT. The complete variable domain, with remaining parts taken from reference TRBV11-3 and TRBJ2-2, reads EAGVVQSPRYKIIEKKQPVAFWCNPISGHNTLYWYLQNLGQGPELLIRYENEEAVDDSQLPKDRFSAERLKGVDSTLKIQPAELGDSAVYLCASSVQGATGELFFGEGSRLTVL.

This clonotype was counted ten times or more. This CDR3 is CASSLGSGGQFF. CDR3 sequence (DNA): TGCGCCAGCAGCTTGGGTTCAGGTGGGCAGTTCTTC. The V gene is TRBV5-1, the J gene TRBJ2-1, with D uncertain. V was shortened by 0 bases and J by 12 bases, with 10 bases between the two germline ends. This CDR3 has 12 amino acids. Germline CDR1 reads SGHRS; CDR2 reads YFSETQ. Looking up the rest from reference TRBV5-1 and TRBJ2-1 gives the full variable domain: KAGVTQTPRYLIKTRGQQVTLSCSPISGHRSVSWYQQTPGQGLQFLFEYFSETQRNKGNFPGRFSGRQFSNSRSEMNVSTLELGDSALYLCASSLGSGGQFFGPGTRLTVL.

The sample holds a few counts of this clonotype. The V and J genes are TRBV5-1 and TRBJ2-1; unclear D gene. The CDR3 sequence is 14 residues long. Germline values: CDR1 SGHRS, CDR2 YFSETQ. V was trimmed by 0 bases and J by 4 bases, leaving 8 bases between them. This CDR3 is CASSLGIGYNEQFF. The CDR3 coding sequence is TGCGCCAGCAGCTTGGGGATCGGGTACAATGAGCAGTTCTTC.

This clonotype was seen more than once but under ten times. This chain links TRBV7-6 with TRBJ1-5, with TRBD1 matching 10 bases. Germline lookup yields CDR1 SGHVS and CDR2 FNYEAQ. This CDR3 is built from 17 residues. The junction had 4 bases not matched to a gene; V was cut back by 1 base and J by 1 base. The CDR3 nucleotides are TGTGCCAGCAGCTTAGGCGGGACAGGGGAGAGCAATCAGCCCCAGCATTTT. It yields the protein CASSLGGTGESNQPQHF.

This chain connects TRBV18 to TRBJ2-3, with a tentative D call TRBD2 (5 bases). CDR3 length: 15 residues. V lost 3 bases to trimming and J lost 6 bases, with 16 bases between them. Germline V gene lookup returns CDR1 KGHSH and CDR2 LQKENI. In DNA, the CDR3 is TGTGCCAGCTCACCCTTAATCCGGGATAGCGATACGCAGTATTTT. The encoded protein is CASSPLIRDSDTQYF. Looking up the rest from reference TRBV18 and TRBJ2-3 gives the full variable domain: NAGVMQNPRHLVRRRGQEARLRCSPMKGHSHVYWYRQLPEEGLKFMVYLQKENIIDESGMPKERFSAEFPKEGPSILRIQQVVRGDSAAYFCASSPLIRDSDTQYFGPGTRLTVL.